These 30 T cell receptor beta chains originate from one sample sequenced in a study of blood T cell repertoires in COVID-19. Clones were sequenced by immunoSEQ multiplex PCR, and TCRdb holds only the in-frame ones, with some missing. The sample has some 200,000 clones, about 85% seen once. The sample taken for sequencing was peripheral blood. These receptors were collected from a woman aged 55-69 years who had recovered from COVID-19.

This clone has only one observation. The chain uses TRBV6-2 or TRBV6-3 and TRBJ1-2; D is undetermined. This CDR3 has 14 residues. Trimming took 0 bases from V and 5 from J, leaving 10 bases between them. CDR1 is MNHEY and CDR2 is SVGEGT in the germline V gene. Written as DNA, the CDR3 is TGTGCCAGCAGTTACTCGAGGCAGTCTTATGGCTACACCTTC. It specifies CASSYSRQSYGYTF.

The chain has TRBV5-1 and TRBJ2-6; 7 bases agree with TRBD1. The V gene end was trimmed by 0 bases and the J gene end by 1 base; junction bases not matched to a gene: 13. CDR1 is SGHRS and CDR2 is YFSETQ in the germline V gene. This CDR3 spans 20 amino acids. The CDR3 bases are TGCGCCAGCAGCTTGGTTCCCGGGGCAGGGGGAATTTCTGGGGCCAACGTCCTGACTTTC. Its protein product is CASSLVPGAGGISGANVLTF.

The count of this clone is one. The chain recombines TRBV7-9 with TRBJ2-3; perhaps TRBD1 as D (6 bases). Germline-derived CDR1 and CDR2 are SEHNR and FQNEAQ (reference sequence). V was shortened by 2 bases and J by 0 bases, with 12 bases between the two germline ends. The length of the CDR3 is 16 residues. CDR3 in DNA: TGTGCCAGCAGCTTAACAGGGACGGTTAGCACAGATACGCAGTATTTT. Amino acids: CASSLTGTVSTDTQYF. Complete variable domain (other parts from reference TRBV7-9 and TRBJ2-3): DTGVSQNPRHKITKRGQNVTFRCDPISEHNRLYWYRQTLGQGPEFLTYFQNEAQLEKSRLLSDRFSAERPKGSFSTLEIQRTEQGDSAMYLCASSLTGTVSTDTQYFGPGTRLTVL.

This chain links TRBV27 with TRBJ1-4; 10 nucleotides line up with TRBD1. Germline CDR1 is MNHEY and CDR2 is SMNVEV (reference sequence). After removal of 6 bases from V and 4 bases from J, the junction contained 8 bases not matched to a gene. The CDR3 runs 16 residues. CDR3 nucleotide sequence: TGTGCCAGCAGGCGACAGGGGGCGCAGGTTAATGAAAAACTGTTTTTT. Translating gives CASRRQGAQVNEKLFF.

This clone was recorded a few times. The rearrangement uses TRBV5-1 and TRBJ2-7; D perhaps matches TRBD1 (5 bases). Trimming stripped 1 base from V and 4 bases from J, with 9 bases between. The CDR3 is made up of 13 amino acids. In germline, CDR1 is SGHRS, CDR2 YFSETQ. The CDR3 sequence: CASSLQGSYEQYF. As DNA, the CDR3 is TGCGCCAGCAGCTTGCAGGGAAGTTACGAGCAGTACTTC.

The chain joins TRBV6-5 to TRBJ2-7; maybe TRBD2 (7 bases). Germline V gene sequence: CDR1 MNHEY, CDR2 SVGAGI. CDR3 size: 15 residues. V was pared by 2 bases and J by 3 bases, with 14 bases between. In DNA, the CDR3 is TGTGCCAGCAGTTACGTGGGGGGGGCCCACTACGAGCAGTACTTC. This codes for CASSYVGGAHYEQYF.

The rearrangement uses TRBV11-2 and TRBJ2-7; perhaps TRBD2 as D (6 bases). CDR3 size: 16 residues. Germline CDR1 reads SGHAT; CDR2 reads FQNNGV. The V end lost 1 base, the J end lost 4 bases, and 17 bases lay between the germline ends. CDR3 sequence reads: CASSLGPGTGDYEQYF. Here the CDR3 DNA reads TGTGCCAGCAGCTTAGGGCCCGGGACTGGTGATTACGAGCAGTACTTC.

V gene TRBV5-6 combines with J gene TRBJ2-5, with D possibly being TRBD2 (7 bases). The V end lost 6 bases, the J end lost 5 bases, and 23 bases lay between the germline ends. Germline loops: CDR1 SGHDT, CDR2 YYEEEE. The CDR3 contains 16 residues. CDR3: CASTDRRGGAVETQYF. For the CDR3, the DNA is TGTGCCAGCACCGATCGGAGGGGGGGGGCCGTCGAGACCCAGTACTTC.

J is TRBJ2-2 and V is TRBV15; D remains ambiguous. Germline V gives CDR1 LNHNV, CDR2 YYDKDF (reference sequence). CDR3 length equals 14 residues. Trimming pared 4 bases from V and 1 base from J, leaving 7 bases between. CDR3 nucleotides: TGTGCCACCAGCACAGGCCGGAACACCGGGGAGCTGTTTTTT. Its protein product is CATSTGRNTGELFF.

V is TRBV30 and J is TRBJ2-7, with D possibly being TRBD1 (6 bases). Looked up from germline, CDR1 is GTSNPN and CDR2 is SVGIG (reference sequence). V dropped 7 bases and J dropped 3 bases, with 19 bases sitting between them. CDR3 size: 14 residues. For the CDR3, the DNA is TGTGCCTCCCGATCAGGGGTTAGGGGCTACGAGCAGTACTTC. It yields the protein CASRSGVRGYEQYF.

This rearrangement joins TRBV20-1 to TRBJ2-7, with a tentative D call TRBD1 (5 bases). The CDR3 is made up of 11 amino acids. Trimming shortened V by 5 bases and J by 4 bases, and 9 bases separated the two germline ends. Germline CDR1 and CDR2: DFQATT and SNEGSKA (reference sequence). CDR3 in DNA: TGCAGTGCTCGCGACAGTTACGAGCAGTACTTC. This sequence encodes CSARDSYEQYF.

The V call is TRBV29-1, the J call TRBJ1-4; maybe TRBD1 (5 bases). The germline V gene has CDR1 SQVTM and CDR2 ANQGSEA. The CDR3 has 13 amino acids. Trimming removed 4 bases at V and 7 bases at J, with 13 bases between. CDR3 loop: CSVGGDAGEKLFF. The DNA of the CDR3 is TGCAGCGTTGGGGGGGATGCGGGTGAAAAACTGTTTTTT.

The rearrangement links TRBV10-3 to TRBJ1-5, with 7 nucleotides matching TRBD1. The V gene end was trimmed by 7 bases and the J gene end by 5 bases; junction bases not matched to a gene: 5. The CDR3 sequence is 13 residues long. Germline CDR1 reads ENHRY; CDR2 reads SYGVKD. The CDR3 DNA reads TGTGCCATCAACAGGGACAGCGATCAGCCCCAGCATTTT. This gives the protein CAINRDSDQPQHF.

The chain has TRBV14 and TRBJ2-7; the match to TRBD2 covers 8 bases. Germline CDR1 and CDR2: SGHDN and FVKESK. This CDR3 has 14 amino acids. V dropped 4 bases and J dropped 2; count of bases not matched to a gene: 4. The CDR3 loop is CASSLLAGPYEQYF. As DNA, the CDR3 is TGTGCCAGCAGCCTTTTAGCGGGGCCCTACGAGCAGTACTTC.

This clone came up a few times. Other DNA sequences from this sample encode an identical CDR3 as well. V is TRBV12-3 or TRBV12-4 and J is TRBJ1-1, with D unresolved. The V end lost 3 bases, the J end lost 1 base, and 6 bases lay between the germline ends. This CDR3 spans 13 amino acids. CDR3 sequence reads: CASSFTGNTEAFF. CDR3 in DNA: TGTGCCAGCAGTTTCACGGGGAACACTGAAGCTTTCTTT.

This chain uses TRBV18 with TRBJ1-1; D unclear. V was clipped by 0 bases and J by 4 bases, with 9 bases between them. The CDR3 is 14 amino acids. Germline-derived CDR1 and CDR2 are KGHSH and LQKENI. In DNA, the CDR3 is TGTGCCAGCTCACCACCTGGGGAGGGCACTGAAGCTTTCTTT. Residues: CASSPPGEGTEAFF.

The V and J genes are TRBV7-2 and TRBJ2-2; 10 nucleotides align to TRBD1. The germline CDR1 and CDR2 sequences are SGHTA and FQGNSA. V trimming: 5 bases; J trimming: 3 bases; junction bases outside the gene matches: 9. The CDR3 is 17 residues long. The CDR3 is CASSEESTGGYTGELFF. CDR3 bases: TGTGCCAGCAGCGAGGAATCGACAGGGGGCTACACCGGGGAGCTGTTTTTT.

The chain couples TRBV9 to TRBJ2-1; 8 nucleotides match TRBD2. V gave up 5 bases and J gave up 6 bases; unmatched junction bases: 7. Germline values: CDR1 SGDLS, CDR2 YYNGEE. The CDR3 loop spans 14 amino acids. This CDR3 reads CASRKGGTSNEQFF. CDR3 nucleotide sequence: TGTGCCAGCAGGAAGGGCGGGACTAGCAATGAGCAGTTCTTC.

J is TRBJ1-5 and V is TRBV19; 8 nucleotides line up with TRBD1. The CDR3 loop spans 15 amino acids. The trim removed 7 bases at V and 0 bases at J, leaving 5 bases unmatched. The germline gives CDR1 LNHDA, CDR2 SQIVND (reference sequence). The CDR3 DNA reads TGTGCCAGTATCGGGACAGGATCTAGCAATCAGCCCCAGCATTTT. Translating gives CASIGTGSSNQPQHF.

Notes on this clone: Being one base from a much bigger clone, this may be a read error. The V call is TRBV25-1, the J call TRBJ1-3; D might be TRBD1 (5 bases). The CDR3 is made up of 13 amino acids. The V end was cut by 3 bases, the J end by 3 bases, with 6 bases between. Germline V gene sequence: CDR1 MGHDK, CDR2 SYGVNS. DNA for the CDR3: TGTGCCAGCAGTGACAGGGTTGGAAACACCATATATTTT. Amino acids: CASSDRVGNTIYF.

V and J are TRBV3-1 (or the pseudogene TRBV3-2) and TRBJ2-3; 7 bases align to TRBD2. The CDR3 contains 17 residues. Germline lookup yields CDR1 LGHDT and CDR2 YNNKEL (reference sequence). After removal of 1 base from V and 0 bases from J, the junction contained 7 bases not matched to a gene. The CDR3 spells CASSQAGGPSSTDTQYF. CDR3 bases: TGTGCCAGCAGCCAAGCGGGGGGACCGTCTAGCACAGATACGCAGTATTTT.

The CDR3 is CASSQASNSPLHF. CDR3 nucleotides: TGTGCCAGCAGCCAAGCCAGTAATTCACCCCTCCACTTT. The V call is TRBV3-1 (or the pseudogene TRBV3-2), the J call TRBJ1-6; no clear D gene. CDR3 length equals 13 residues. CDR1 is LGHDT, CDR2 YNNKEL, per germline (reference sequence). V lost 1 base, J lost 6 bases, and 4 bases lay in between.

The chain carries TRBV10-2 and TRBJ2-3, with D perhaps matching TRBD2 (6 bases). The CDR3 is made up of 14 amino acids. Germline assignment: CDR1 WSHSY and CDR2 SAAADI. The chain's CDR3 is CATRAGFLTDTQYF. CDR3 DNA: TGCGCTACTCGCGCGGGGTTCCTCACAGATACGCAGTATTTT.

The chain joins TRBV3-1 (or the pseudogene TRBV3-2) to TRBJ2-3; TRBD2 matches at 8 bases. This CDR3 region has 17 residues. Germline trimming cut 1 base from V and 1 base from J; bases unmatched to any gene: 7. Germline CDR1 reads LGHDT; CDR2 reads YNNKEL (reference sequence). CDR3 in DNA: TGTGCCAGCAGCCAAGGTATTAGCGGGGCACGCACAGATACGCAGTATTTT. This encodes CASSQGISGARTDTQYF.

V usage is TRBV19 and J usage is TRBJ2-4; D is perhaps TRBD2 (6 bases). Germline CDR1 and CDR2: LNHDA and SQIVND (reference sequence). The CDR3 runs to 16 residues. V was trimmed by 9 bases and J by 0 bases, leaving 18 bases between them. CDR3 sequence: CASSTLREVAKNIQYF. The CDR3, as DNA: TGTGCCAGCAGCACCCTAAGGGAGGTAGCCAAAAACATTCAGTACTTC.

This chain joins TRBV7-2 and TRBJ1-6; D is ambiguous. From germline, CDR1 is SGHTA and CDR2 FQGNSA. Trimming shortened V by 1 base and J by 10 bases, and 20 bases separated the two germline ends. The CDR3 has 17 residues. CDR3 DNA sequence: TGTGCCAGCAGCTTAGTTAAGACCGGGAGTAGTGGGTCACCCCTCCACTTT. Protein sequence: CASSLVKTGSSGSPLHF.

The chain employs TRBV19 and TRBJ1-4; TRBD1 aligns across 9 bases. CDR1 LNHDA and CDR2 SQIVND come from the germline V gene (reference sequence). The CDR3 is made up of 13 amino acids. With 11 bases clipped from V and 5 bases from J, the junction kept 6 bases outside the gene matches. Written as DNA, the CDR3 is TGTGCCGTCCGGGACAGGGAGAATGAAAAACTGTTTTTT. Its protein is CAVRDRENEKLFF.

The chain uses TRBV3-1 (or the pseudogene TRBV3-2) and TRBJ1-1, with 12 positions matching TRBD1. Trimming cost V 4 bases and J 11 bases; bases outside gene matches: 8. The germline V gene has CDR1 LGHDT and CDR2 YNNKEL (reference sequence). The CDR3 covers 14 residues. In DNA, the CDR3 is TGTGCCAGCAGCCTCCCGGGACAGGGGGCGCAGGCTTTCTTT. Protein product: CASSLPGQGAQAFF.

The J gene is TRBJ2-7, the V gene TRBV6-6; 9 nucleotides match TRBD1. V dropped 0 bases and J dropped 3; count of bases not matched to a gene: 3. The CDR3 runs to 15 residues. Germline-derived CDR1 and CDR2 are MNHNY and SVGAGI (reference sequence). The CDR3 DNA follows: TGTGCCAGCAGTTACTCGGGACAGGGTTACTACGAGCAGTACTTC. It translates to CASSYSGQGYYEQYF.

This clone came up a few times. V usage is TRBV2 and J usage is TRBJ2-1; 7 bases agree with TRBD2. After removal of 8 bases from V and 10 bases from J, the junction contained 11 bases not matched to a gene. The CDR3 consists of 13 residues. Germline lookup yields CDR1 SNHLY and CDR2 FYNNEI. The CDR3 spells CASGGTTLGEQFF. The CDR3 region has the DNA TGTGCCAGCGGGGGGACTACCCTAGGGGAGCAGTTCTTC.